Listed below are T cell receptor beta chains from one sample, sequenced in a study of blood T cell repertoires in COVID-19. Libraries were prepared by immunoSEQ multiplex PCR; TCRdb keeps only in-frame clonotypes and omits some of them. The sample has over 85,000 clones; about 83% are singletons. The sequenced sample consisted of peripheral blood. The source is a man aged 40-49 years with active or convalescent COVID-19. Both conserved end residues are part of each CDR3. The order of the fields is clone size, CDR3 length, V gene, J gene, D gene, CDR3 DNA, CDR3 protein. A D gene is named only where the DNA matches it firmly. Part of the rows lack a size; the others show once, few, many or a class for expanded clones.

size: .; length: 12; V: TRBV29-1; J: TRBJ2-3; D: TRBD2; DNA: TGCAGCGCCAGCGGGGGGGGAGATACGCAGTATTTT; CDR3: CSASGGGDTQYF
size: .; length: 15; V: TRBV6-5; J: TRBJ2-6; D: TRBD1; DNA: TGTGCCAGCACCGGACAGGGTGTTGGGGCCAACGTCCTGACTTTC; CDR3: CASTGQGVGANVLTF
size: .; length: 13; V: TRBV25-1; J: TRBJ1-2; D: .; DNA: TGTGCCAGCAGTAATTTGGGAGGGCATGGCTACACCTTC; CDR3: CASSNLGGHGYTF
size: once; length: 18; V: TRBV10-3; J: TRBJ1-5; D: .; DNA: TGTGCCATCAGTGAGTCGTTCACGGCAAGGACAAGCAATCAGCCCCAGCATTTT; CDR3: CAISESFTARTSNQPQHF
size: medium-sized; length: 14; V: TRBV30; J: TRBJ1-1; D: .; DNA: TGTGCCTGGAGTACCCATGAGCCGAACACTGAAGCTTTCTTT; CDR3: CAWSTHEPNTEAFF
size: .; length: 15; V: TRBV25-1; J: TRBJ1-3; D: .; DNA: TGTGCCAGCAGTTCCGGAGCTCACTCTGGAAACACCATATATTTT; CDR3: CASSSGAHSGNTIYF
size: .; length: 14; V: TRBV6-6; J: TRBJ2-6; D: .; DNA: TGTGCCAGCAGACGGGGGTCCGGGGCCAACGTCCTGACTTTC; CDR3: CASRRGSGANVLTF
size: .; length: 15; V: TRBV11-3; J: TRBJ2-2; D: .; DNA: TGTGCCAGCAGTCCCACGGGGGTTAACACCGGGGAGCTGTTTTTT; CDR3: CASSPTGVNTGELFF
size: .; length: 15; V: TRBV30; J: TRBJ1-4; D: .; DNA: TGTGCCTGGAGGGGAAAACAGGGAAACAATGAAAAACTGTTTTTT; CDR3: CAWRGKQGNNEKLFF
size: .; length: 13; V: TRBV5-1; J: TRBJ2-1; D: .; DNA: TGCGCCAGCACCAAACTCCCCTCCAATGAGCAGTTCTTC; CDR3: CASTKLPSNEQFF
size: .; length: 13; V: TRBV18; J: TRBJ2-7; D: TRBD1; DNA: TGTGCCAGCTCCTATGACAGGGTGGGAGAGCAGTACTTC; CDR3: CASSYDRVGEQYF
size: once; length: 14; V: TRBV18; J: TRBJ1-4; D: TRBD1; DNA: TGTGCCAGCTCCCCGGACAGGGCTTCAGAAAAACTGTTTTTT; CDR3: CASSPDRASEKLFF
size: .; length: 16; V: TRBV7-8; J: TRBJ1-3; D: .; DNA: TGTGCCAGCAGCTTAGTTGGGACTTTCTCTGGAAACACCATATATTTT; CDR3: CASSLVGTFSGNTIYF
size: .; length: 12; V: TRBV12-3/TRBV12-4; J: TRBJ2-7; D: .; DNA: TGTGCCAGCAGTTTTGTAGCTAAGGAGCAGTACTTC; CDR3: CASSFVAKEQYF
size: few; length: 14; V: TRBV5-4; J: TRBJ2-1; D: .; DNA: TGTGCCAGCAGCTTGGATCAGGGGCGCAATGAGCAGTTCTTC; CDR3: CASSLDQGRNEQFF